This paragraph covers one T cell receptor (beta chain) sequence. As yet, its antigen is unknown. This record belongs to a study of OX40 agonist ivuxolimab in advanced cancers. The data were produced by immunoSEQ multiplex PCR, yet TCRdb's version contains in-frame clones alone and is incomplete. The sample carries about 64,000 clones, roughly 90% recorded once. V lost 4 bases and J lost 5; bases outside the gene matches: 8. Germline CDR1 and CDR2: SGHRS and YFSETQ. The length of the CDR3 is 15 residues. Study-level findings and limits: Clones of CD4+ and CD8+ blood T cells grew by week 6 at doses of 0.1 to 3.0 mg/kg.

The sample consisted of CD4+ or CD8+ T cells sorted from blood, taken in a trial of the OX40 agonist ivuxolimab. The origin of this receptor is an adult with an advanced solid tumor such as melanoma, head and neck, liver or kidney cancer. The chain employs TRBV5-1 and TRBJ2-1; 8 bases are shared with TRBD1. The CDR3 spells CASSNGQGFNNEQFF. The CDR3 DNA follows: TGCGCCAGCAGCAACGGACAGGGATTTAACAATGAGCAGTTCTTC.